The clone carrying this TCR beta chain was seen only a few times. TCRdb re-analysed the RT-PCR reads in MiXCR, keeping a single row per CDR3 protein. The table has about 680,000 distinct CDR3 sequences, approximately 14% seen once; the top ten hold 3% to 4.5%. The CDR3 is 13 residues long. Germline CDR1 and CDR2: SGDLS and YYNGEE. The V segment lost 7 bases and the J segment 5 bases; nucleotides outside the gene matches: 1. The V gene is TRBV9, the J gene TRBJ2-2, with 11 bases identical to TRBD2. The clonotype comes from a female donor in good health, serving as a healthy control. Sample: memory CD4+ T cells from blood. The CDR3 nucleotides read TGTGCCAGCCGACTAGCGGGAACCGGGGAGCTGTTTTTT. Protein sequence: CASRLAGTGELFF.